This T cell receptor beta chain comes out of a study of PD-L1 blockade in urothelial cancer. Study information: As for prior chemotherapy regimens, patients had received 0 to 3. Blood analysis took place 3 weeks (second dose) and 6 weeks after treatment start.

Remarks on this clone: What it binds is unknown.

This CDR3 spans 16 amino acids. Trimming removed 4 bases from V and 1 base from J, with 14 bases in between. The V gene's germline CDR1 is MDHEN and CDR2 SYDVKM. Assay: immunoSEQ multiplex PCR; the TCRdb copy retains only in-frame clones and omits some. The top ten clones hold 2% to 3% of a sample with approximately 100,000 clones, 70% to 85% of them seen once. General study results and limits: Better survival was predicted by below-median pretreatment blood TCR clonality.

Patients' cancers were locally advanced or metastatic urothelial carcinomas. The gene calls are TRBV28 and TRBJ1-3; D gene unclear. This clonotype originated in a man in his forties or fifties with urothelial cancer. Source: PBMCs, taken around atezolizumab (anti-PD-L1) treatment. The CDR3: CASSSTSAGSGNTIYF. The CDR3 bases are TGTGCCAGCAGTTCCACCTCGGCAGGATCTGGAAACACCATATATTTT.